What follows are 28 T cell receptor beta chains derived from one specimen sequenced in a study of cytomegalovirus exposure and HLA in healthy donors. The study ran its PCR with 60 Vbeta and 13 Jbeta primers. Profiled with immunoSEQ multiplex PCR; TCRdb holds only in-frame clones, not every one. The table lists 130,000 or so clones, around 83% of them singletons. The sample was PBMCs. The receptors derive from a woman between 18 and 29 years old in good health and CMV-seropositive.

This clone was seen a single time. The chain recombines TRBV19 with TRBJ1-2; D gene ambiguous. The CDR3 consists of 13 residues. CDR1 is LNHDA, CDR2 SQIVND, per germline (reference sequence). V lost 10 bases and J 4 bases, leaving 16 bases between the germline ends. The CDR3 DNA follows: TGTGCCACCGCCCTTGAGCCTCCCTATGGCTACACCTTC. Its protein is CATALEPPYGYTF.

This sequence joins TRBV29-1 and TRBJ1-2; TRBD1 might be the D (5 bases). CDR3 length equals 11 residues. Germline CDR1 is SQVTM and CDR2 is ANQGSEA. The CDR3 DNA reads as TGCAGTTGGGGAGGGGTTAATGGCTACACCTTC. Protein: CSWGGVNGYTF. Looking up the rest from reference TRBV29-1 and TRBJ1-2 gives the full variable domain: SAVISQKPSRDICQRGTSLTIQCQVDSQVTMMFWYRQQPGQSLTLIATANQGSEATYESGFVIDKFPISRPNLTFSTLTVSNMSPEDSSIYLCSWGGVNGYTFGSGTRLTVV.

The chain is built from TRBV30 and TRBJ1-1; D not certain. V lost 1 base and J lost 7, with 10 bases in between. The V gene's germline CDR1 is GTSNPN and CDR2 SVGIG (reference sequence). This CDR3 has 12 amino acids. DNA of the CDR3: TGTGCCTGGAGTGCGGCGGGCGTTGAAGCTTTCTTT. Protein: CAWSAAGVEAFF. Full variable domain (outside the CDR3, taken from reference TRBV30 and TRBJ1-1): SQTIHQWPATLVQPVGSPLSLECTVEGTSNPNLYWYRQAAGRGLQLLFYSVGIGQISSEVPQNLSASRPQDRQFILSSKKLLLSDSGFYLCAWSAAGVEAFFGQGTRLTVV.

This chain joins TRBV29-1 and TRBJ2-1; D is ambiguous. CDR1 and CDR2 from the germline V gene are SQVTM and ANQGSEA. The CDR3 spans 13 residues. V lost 4 bases to trimming and J lost 5 bases, with 12 bases between them. CDR3 residues: CSVVEYLNNEQFF. CDR3 bases: TGCAGCGTTGTGGAGTACCTTAACAATGAGCAGTTCTTC.

CDR3 region: CASSPGQVGYTF. In DNA, the CDR3 is TGTGCCAGTAGCCCGGGACAGGTTGGCTACACCTTC. V and J are TRBV19 and TRBJ1-2; the match to TRBD1 covers 8 bases. Unmatched junction bases numbered 4, after V lost 6 bases and J lost 7 bases. CDR1 is LNHDA and CDR2 is SQIVND in the germline V gene (reference sequence). The CDR3 totals 12 residues. The full variable domain, rest sourced from reference TRBV19 and TRBJ1-2, is DGGITQSPKYLFRKEGQNVTLSCEQNLNHDAMYWYRQDPGQGLRLIYYSQIVNDFQKGDIAEGYSVSREKKESFPLTVTSAQKNPTAFYLCASSPGQVGYTFGSGTRLTVV.

This clone was seen only once. The V and J genes are TRBV11-2 and TRBJ2-5; 13 bases map to TRBD2. Germline lookup yields CDR1 SGHAT and CDR2 FQNNGV. The CDR3 spans 14 residues. Germline trimming cut 6 bases from V and 7 bases from J; bases unmatched to any gene: 5. The CDR3: CASRPRLAGGTQYF. The CDR3 nucleotides read TGTGCCAGCAGACCTAGACTAGCGGGGGGGACCCAGTACTTC. The whole variable domain, remainder taken from reference TRBV11-2 and TRBJ2-5, is EAGVAQSPRYKIIEKRQSVAFWCNPISGHATLYWYQQILGQGPKLLIQFQNNGVVDDSQLPKDRFSAERLKGVDSTLKIQPAKLEDSAVYLCASRPRLAGGTQYFGPGTRLLVL.

The V call is TRBV10-1, the J call TRBJ2-3, with D perhaps matching TRBD2 (5 bases). There are 13 residues in the CDR3. V was pared by 3 bases and J by 6 bases, with 10 bases between. Germline V gene lookup returns CDR1 WNHNN and CDR2 SYGVQD (reference sequence). The CDR3 sequence: CASSDPSRDTQYF. The CDR3 DNA sequence: TGCGCCAGCAGTGACCCTAGCCGGGATACGCAGTATTTT.

This clone was counted between two and nine times. The chain employs TRBV18 and TRBJ1-1, with D unresolved. This CDR3 is 15 amino acids long. Germline assignment: CDR1 KGHSH and CDR2 LQKENI. The V end was cut by 5 bases, the J end by 1 base, with 14 bases between. The CDR3 sequence is CASSSDPRPNTEAFF. Here the CDR3 DNA reads TGTGCCAGCTCATCCGATCCCAGGCCGAACACTGAAGCTTTCTTT.

The chain recombines TRBV5-1 with TRBJ1-2; the match to TRBD1 covers 9 bases. Germline V gives CDR1 SGHRS, CDR2 YFSETQ. The CDR3 totals 17 residues. V dropped 4 bases and J dropped 6; count of bases not matched to a gene: 16. The CDR3 nucleotides read TGCGCCAGCAGCCCACCTTCTACAGGGGGCGTCTTGAATGGCTACACCTTC. Its protein product is CASSPPSTGGVLNGYTF.

The CDR3: CASSQADGVFGYTF. The CDR3 nucleotides are TGCGCCAGCAGCCAAGCCGACGGGGTTTTTGGCTACACCTTC. This sequence joins TRBV4-1 and TRBJ1-2; D is unresolved. The germline CDR1 and CDR2 sequences are MGHRA and YSYEKL. V shed 1 base and J shed 7 bases, with 13 bases lying between them. This CDR3 has 14 amino acids.

The chain has TRBV11-2 and TRBJ1-1; D gene ambiguous. Per the germline V gene, CDR1 is SGHAT and CDR2 is FQNNGV. The ends were cut back, 5 bases at V and 2 bases at J, with 12 bases in the middle. This CDR3 is built from 14 residues. CDR3 loop: CASSPSLFNTEAFF. The CDR3 nucleotides are TGTGCCAGCAGCCCGTCCCTCTTCAACACTGAAGCTTTCTTT.

The gene calls are TRBV9 and TRBJ2-2, with a weak D call TRBD1 (6 bases). CDR1 and CDR2 from the germline V gene are SGDLS and YYNGEE. This CDR3 spans 14 amino acids. The ends were cut back, 8 bases at V and 1 base at J, with 12 bases in the middle. The CDR3 sequence is CASAGTLNTGELFF. CDR3 nucleotides: TGTGCCAGTGCCGGGACACTGAACACCGGGGAGCTGTTTTTT.

The chain has TRBV30 and TRBJ2-7; possibly TRBD1 for D (5 bases). This CDR3 contains 13 residues. V was trimmed by 5 bases and J by 3 bases, leaving 14 bases between them. The germline CDR1 and CDR2 sequences are GTSNPN and SVGIG (reference sequence). Here the CDR3 reads CAWVLPGNYEQYF. The DNA for the CDR3 is TGTGCCTGGGTCCTCCCAGGGAACTACGAGCAGTACTTC.

The chain recombines TRBV7-9 with TRBJ1-1, with a tentative D call TRBD1 (5 bases). CDR1 is SEHNR, CDR2 FQNEAQ, per germline (reference sequence). The CDR3 has 15 residues. V lost 1 base and J lost 5, with 14 bases in between. This CDR3 reads CASSLVGQEGTEAFF. The CDR3 region has the DNA TGTGCCAGCAGCTTAGTGGGGCAGGAGGGGACTGAAGCTTTCTTT.

In this sample, this clone turned up a few times. The CDR3 bases are TGTGCCAGCAGCCTATATTCTAGCGGGGGGGGATACGAGCAGTACTTC. Protein product: CASSLYSSGGGYEQYF. V usage is TRBV11-3 and J usage is TRBJ2-7; 12 positions agree with TRBD2. The CDR3 consists of 16 residues. Germline V gene lookup returns CDR1 SGHNT and CDR2 YENEEA. Unmatched junction bases numbered 9, after V lost 5 bases and J lost 4 bases.

The chain recombines TRBV4-1 with TRBJ2-5; 7 nucleotides agree with TRBD1. The DNA end favors TRBJ2-7, so the J call may be wrong. The germline V gene encodes CDR1 MGHRA and CDR2 YSYEKL. The CDR3 spans 15 residues. In nucleotides, the CDR3 is TGCGCCAGCAGCCAACCAACGACAGGGAACTACGAGCAGTACTTC. Encoded protein: CASSQPTTGNYEQYF.

This rearrangement joins TRBV9 to TRBJ2-3, with D perhaps TRBD2 (6 bases). Germline lookup yields CDR1 SGDLS and CDR2 YYNGEE. This CDR3 is built from 17 residues. V was pared by 0 bases and J by 2 bases, with 16 bases between. CDR3 sequence reads: CASSVGVRRDFTDTQYF. The CDR3 coding sequence is TGTGCCAGCAGCGTAGGAGTGCGGCGGGACTTCACAGATACGCAGTATTTT. Full variable domain (rest looked up from reference TRBV9 and TRBJ2-3): DSGVTQTPKHLITATGQRVTLRCSPRSGDLSVYWYQQSLDQGLQFLIQYYNGEERAKGNILERFSAQQFPDLHSELNLSSLELGDSALYFCASSVGVRRDFTDTQYFGPGTRLTVL.

The rearrangement joins TRBV6-6 to TRBJ1-5; possibly TRBD1 for D (6 bases). The V gene's germline CDR1 is MNHNY and CDR2 SVGAGI (reference sequence). The V and J ends lost 6 bases and 2 bases respectively, with 14 bases between them. The CDR3 is 15 residues long. DNA for the CDR3: TGTGCCAGCAGCCCCCAAGGGGGGGGCAATCAGCCCCAGCATTTT. Protein product: CASSPQGGGNQPQHF.

The V and J genes are TRBV10-1 and TRBJ1-4; 8 bases map to TRBD1. V shed 2 bases and J 6 bases; nucleotides not matched to a gene: 2. The V gene's germline CDR1 is WNHNN and CDR2 SYGVQD (reference sequence). The CDR3 contains 14 residues. The CDR3 reads CASSEQGADEKLFF. CDR3 nucleotides: TGCGCCAGCAGTGAGCAGGGGGCCGATGAAAAACTGTTTTTT.

The CDR3 DNA sequence: TGTGCCAGCAGCGTAGGGAGTAATAAAGATACGCAGTATTTT. Residues: CASSVGSNKDTQYF. The rearrangement uses TRBV9 and TRBJ2-3; no firm D call. The V and J ends lost 0 bases and 5 bases respectively, with 10 bases between them. This CDR3 spans 14 amino acids. Per germline, CDR1 SGDLS and CDR2 YYNGEE.

V and J are TRBV5-8 and TRBJ2-5, with a possible D match to TRBD1 (6 bases). Trimming took 1 base from V and 1 from J, leaving 11 bases between them. The CDR3 has 15 amino acids. The germline V gene encodes CDR1 SGHTS and CDR2 YDEGEE. The CDR3 nucleotides read TGTGCCAGCAGCTTGCGCAGGGGAAGCCAAGAGACCCAGTACTTC. This sequence encodes CASSLRRGSQETQYF.

The V and J genes are TRBV7-9 and TRBJ2-7; D perhaps matches TRBD2 (6 bases). Trimming cost V 1 base and J 5 bases, with 12 bases left between them. The CDR3 has 14 residues. The germline gives CDR1 SEHNR, CDR2 FQNEAQ (reference sequence). The CDR3 DNA reads TGTGCCAGCAGCTTAGGGAGCGGGTTCAACGAGCAGTACTTC. This sequence encodes CASSLGSGFNEQYF.

This rearrangement joins TRBV19 to TRBJ1-5; TRBD1 aligns across 9 bases. Losses at the gene ends were 7 bases for V and 4 bases for J; bases not matched to a gene: 8. CDR1 and CDR2 (germline): LNHDA, SQIVND (reference sequence). The CDR3 covers 15 residues. CDR3 nucleotides: TGTGCCAGTACCACCCCGGGACAGGGTAATCAGCCCCAGCATTTT. This translates into CASTTPGQGNQPQHF.

V usage is TRBV5-1 and J usage is TRBJ2-5, with 8 bases lining up with TRBD1. The CDR3 length is 16 residues. Trimming removed 2 bases from V and 5 bases from J; junction bases left unmatched: 11. Germline V gene data show CDR1 as SGHRS and CDR2 as YFSETQ. This chain's CDR3 is CASSLAGTGERETQYF. The CDR3 DNA follows: TGCGCCAGCAGCTTAGCCGGGACAGGAGAGAGGGAGACCCAGTACTTC.

The chain couples TRBV7-8 to TRBJ2-4; perhaps TRBD2 as D (6 bases). CDR1 is SGHVS and CDR2 is FQNEAQ in the germline V gene. This CDR3 comprises 14 residues. Trimming removed 1 base from V and 4 bases from J, with 8 bases in between. In nucleotides, the CDR3 is TGTGCCAGCAGCTTAGACGGGAGTAAAAACATTCAGTACTTC. Translated, it gives CASSLDGSKNIQYF.

This clone was found a few times. J is TRBJ1-4 and V is TRBV19; D perhaps matches TRBD1 (6 bases). Between the trimmed V and J ends, which lost 4 bases and 8 bases, there was a span of 17 bases. This CDR3 contains 15 residues. Germline CDR1 is LNHDA and CDR2 is SQIVND (reference sequence). The CDR3 region has the DNA TGTGCCAGTAGTACCCCTGGGGGGGCGGACGAAAAACTGTTTTTT. Its protein product is CASSTPGGADEKLFF. The entire variable domain, with the rest obtained from reference TRBV19 and TRBJ1-4, is as follows: DGGITQSPKYLFRKEGQNVTLSCEQNLNHDAMYWYRQDPGQGLRLIYYSQIVNDFQKGDIAEGYSVSREKKESFPLTVTSAQKNPTAFYLCASSTPGGADEKLFFGSGTQLSVL.

The chain links TRBV6-5 to TRBJ1-3, with D possibly being TRBD1 (6 bases). The germline V and J ends were trimmed by 11 bases and 4 bases, with 12 bases remaining between them. CDR1 is MNHEY, CDR2 SVGAGI, per germline. The CDR3 covers 12 residues. The CDR3 nucleotides read TGTGCCTCCTACAGGGACGGAAACACCATATATTTT. Translation: CASYRDGNTIYF.

The chain is built from TRBV7-6 and TRBJ2-1; D call uncertain. Germline V CDR1 and CDR2: SGHVS, FNYEAQ. This CDR3 region has 14 residues. V shed 0 bases and J shed 4 bases, with 7 bases lying between them. The chain's CDR3 is CASSLAAEYNEQFF. As DNA, the CDR3 is TGTGCCAGCAGCTTAGCGGCGGAATACAATGAGCAGTTCTTC.